The clone carrying this T cell receptor beta chain was picked up a small number of times. One entry per CDR3 protein results from TCRdb running MiXCR on the RT-PCR reads. This sample has around 530,000 distinct CDR3 sequences, with around 11% found just once. This specimen comes from a study of response to subunit inactivated influenza vaccine. V lost 2 bases, J lost 5 bases, and 6 bases stayed unmatched. The germline V gene encodes CDR1 SGHTA and CDR2 FQGTGA. This CDR3 region has 15 residues. This chain links TRBV7-3 with TRBJ2-1; 7 bases fit TRBD2. The TCR comes from a man in his fifties who received an inactivated influenza vaccine. The sequences come from PBMCs from blood, collected on the day of vaccination. This CDR3 is CASSLLRAGDNEQFF. The CDR3, as DNA: TGTGCCAGCAGCTTACTCCGGGCGGGGGACAATGAGCAGTTCTTC.